The 29 T cell receptor beta chains below come from one sample, sequenced in a study of blood T cell repertoires in COVID-19. Assay: immunoSEQ multiplex PCR; the TCRdb copy retains only in-frame clones and omits some. The table records some 160,000 clones, around 89% of them present only once. The sample comprised peripheral blood. Receptors originate from a woman between 55 and 75 years old with active COVID-19.

This chain connects TRBV3-1 (or the pseudogene TRBV3-2) to TRBJ2-3; 8 bases align to TRBD2. This CDR3 region has 16 residues. The germline CDR1 and CDR2 sequences are LGHDT and YNNKEL (reference sequence). The V gene end was trimmed by 1 base and the J gene end by 1 base; junction bases not matched to a gene: 4. CDR3 residues: CASSQAFGRGTDTQYF. CDR3 coding DNA: TGTGCCAGCAGCCAAGCGTTCGGGAGGGGCACAGATACGCAGTATTTT.

The chain joins TRBV6-2 or TRBV6-3 to TRBJ1-1; D remains ambiguous. The V end lost 6 bases, the J end lost 2 bases, and 10 bases lay between the germline ends. Per the germline V gene, CDR1 is MNHEY and CDR2 is SVGEGT. The CDR3 spans 13 residues. CDR3 loop: CASSSGFNTEAFF. As DNA, the CDR3 is TGTGCCAGCAGCTCGGGTTTTAACACTGAAGCTTTCTTT.

This clone was seen a handful of times. Other nucleotide sequences from this sample produce the same CDR3. The chain carries TRBV19 and TRBJ2-3, with D perhaps matching TRBD1 (6 bases). Trimming left V 6 bases short and J 3 bases short, with 13 bases between. This CDR3 region has 14 residues. Germline V CDR1 and CDR2: LNHDA, SQIVND (reference sequence). This CDR3 is CASSPGQFTDTQYF. CDR3 sequence (DNA): TGTGCCAGTAGCCCCGGACAGTTTACAGATACGCAGTATTTT.

This sequence joins TRBV11-3 and TRBJ1-1; D gene unclear. The germline V gene encodes CDR1 SGHNT and CDR2 YENEEA. The CDR3 consists of 15 residues. Between the trimmed V and J ends, which lost 4 bases and 5 bases, there was a span of 17 bases. CDR3 DNA sequence: TGTGCCAGCAGCTCCCCAGACCTAGGCGAAACTGAAGCTTTCTTT. This gives the protein CASSSPDLGETEAFF.

CDR3 sequence reads: CARSGWTVNYGYTF. The CDR3, as DNA: TGTGCCAGAAGCGGCTGGACAGTAAACTATGGCTACACCTTC. The chain employs TRBV5-3 and TRBJ1-2; the D gene is possibly TRBD1 (6 bases). TRBV5-3 is an ORF, and what it does is uncertain. The CDR3 spans 14 residues. V lost 4 bases and J 2 bases, leaving 12 bases between the germline ends.

The genes are TRBV4-1 and TRBJ1-4, with D hard to call. V gave up 8 bases and J gave up 5 bases, with 12 bases separating them. Germline lookup yields CDR1 MGHRA and CDR2 YSYEKL. This CDR3 has 13 amino acids. Here the CDR3 reads CASGASRNEKLFF. The CDR3 nucleotides are TGCGCCAGCGGAGCATCAAGGAATGAAAAACTGTTTTTT.

This chain joins TRBV19 and TRBJ1-5, with 7 bases identical to TRBD1. The CDR3 has 17 residues. V was clipped by 7 bases and J by 0 bases; unmatched bases: 12. Germline lookup yields CDR1 LNHDA and CDR2 SQIVND (reference sequence). In DNA form, the CDR3 reads TGTGCCAGTAACGCTCCGGGACAGAAATATAGCAATCAGCCCCAGCATTTT. This sequence encodes CASNAPGQKYSNQPQHF.

V usage is TRBV2 and J usage is TRBJ1-4; D is unresolved. This CDR3 region has 15 residues. Trimming left V 0 bases short and J 6 bases short, with 11 bases between. CDR1 and CDR2 (germline): SNHLY, FYNNEI. DNA of the CDR3: TGTGCCAGCAGTGAAGCCGGGATAACGGATGAAAAACTGTTTTTT. Translated: CASSEAGITDEKLFF.

This clone showed up just once. V gene TRBV29-1 combines with J gene TRBJ2-7, with 8 nucleotides matching TRBD1. Germline values: CDR1 SQVTM, CDR2 ANQGSEA. V shed 1 base and J 3 bases; nucleotides not matched to a gene: 5. The length of the CDR3 is 14 residues. The CDR3 region is CSVEVRTGLYEQYF. The CDR3 DNA reads TGCAGCGTTGAAGTCCGGACAGGGCTCTACGAGCAGTACTTC.

This chain uses TRBV18 with TRBJ2-7; D gene unclear. Trimming took off 2 bases at V and 7 bases at J, with 12 bases between the two ends. Germline CDR1 and CDR2: KGHSH and LQKENI. This CDR3 contains 13 residues. CDR3 residues: CASSPNTAREQYF. For the CDR3, the DNA is TGTGCCAGCTCACCAAATACCGCGAGGGAGCAGTACTTC. The full variable domain, with the rest looked up from reference TRBV18 and TRBJ2-7, is NAGVMQNPRHLVRRRGQEARLRCSPMKGHSHVYWYRQLPEEGLKFMVYLQKENIIDESGMPKERFSAEFPKEGPSILRIQQVVRGDSAAYFCASSPNTAREQYFGPGTRLTVT.

This clone was detected once. The rearrangement joins TRBV12-3 or TRBV12-4 to TRBJ2-7; D perhaps matches TRBD1 (5 bases). This CDR3 is 13 amino acids long. With 5 bases removed from V and 4 bases from J, the gap between germline ends came to 12 bases. The CDR3 spells CASSPDSFYEQYF. CDR3 bases: TGTGCCAGCAGTCCTGACAGTTTTTACGAGCAGTACTTC.

The chain carries TRBV6-4 and TRBJ2-1, with 8 positions matching TRBD2. V shed 6 bases and J 2 bases; nucleotides not matched to a gene: 9. The CDR3 extends over 16 amino acids. Looked up from germline, CDR1 is MRHNA and CDR2 is SNTAGT. The CDR3, as DNA: TGTGCCAGCAGCCCCGTAGGCGGGAGGCCCTACAATGAGCAGTTCTTC. As protein: CASSPVGGRPYNEQFF.

This chain uses TRBV9 with TRBJ2-7; 7 nucleotides line up with TRBD1. The germline gives CDR1 SGDLS, CDR2 YYNGEE. The CDR3 runs 13 residues. V was clipped by 3 bases and J by 3 bases; unmatched bases: 3. CDR3 region: CASSAAGGYEQYF. CDR3 bases: TGTGCCAGCAGCGCCGCAGGGGGCTACGAGCAGTACTTC.

J is TRBJ1-1 and V is TRBV5-1, with D perhaps matching TRBD1 (5 bases). The V end lost 5 bases, the J end lost 4 bases, and 21 bases lay between the germline ends. The CDR3 contains 16 residues. Germline V gene lookup returns CDR1 SGHRS and CDR2 YFSETQ. The CDR3 bases are TGCGCCAGCAGAGGGGAATTTCGGAGGGGAGGCACTGAAGCTTTCTTT. Encoded protein: CASRGEFRRGGTEAFF. The full variable domain, completed using reference TRBV5-1 and TRBJ1-1, is KAGVTQTPRYLIKTRGQQVTLSCSPISGHRSVSWYQQTPGQGLQFLFEYFSETQRNKGNFPGRFSGRQFSNSRSEMNVSTLELGDSALYLCASRGEFRRGGTEAFFGQGTRLTVV.

This sequence joins TRBV7-3 and TRBJ1-1; a possible D gene is TRBD1 (5 bases). Germline CDR1 SGHTA, CDR2 FQGTGA. The ends were cut back, 0 bases at V and 3 bases at J, with 20 bases in the middle. The CDR3 is made up of 18 amino acids. The CDR3 protein is CASSLTGLGARKDTEAFF. CDR3 sequence (DNA): TGTGCCAGCAGCTTAACGGGGCTAGGGGCCAGGAAGGACACTGAAGCTTTCTTT.

The gene calls are TRBV5-5 and TRBJ2-3; D is perhaps TRBD2 (5 bases). V dropped 3 bases and J dropped 2 bases, with 16 bases sitting between them. The CDR3 covers 16 residues. CDR1 SGHKS and CDR2 YYEKEE come from the germline V gene (reference sequence). The DNA of the CDR3 is TGTGCCAGCAGCTCGGGGTTGGGGTCGAACACAGATACGCAGTATTTT. This translates into CASSSGLGSNTDTQYF. Together with reference TRBV5-5 and TRBJ2-3, the CDR3 gives the full variable domain: DAGVTQSPTHLIKTRGQQVTLRCSPISGHKSVSWYQQVLGQGPQFIFQYYEKEERGRGNFPDRFSARQFPNYSSELNVNALLLGDSALYLCASSSGLGSNTDTQYFGPGTRLTVL.

The chain recombines TRBV5-4 with TRBJ1-3, with D unclear. The V gene's germline CDR1 is SGHNT and CDR2 YYREEE (reference sequence). The CDR3 extends over 15 amino acids. V lost 5 bases and J 0 bases, leaving 12 bases between the germline ends. The CDR3 DNA follows: TGTGCCAGCAGTGTAGATGCCTACTCTGGAAACACCATATATTTT. Amino acid sequence: CASSVDAYSGNTIYF. Filled out from reference TRBV5-4 and TRBJ1-3, the complete variable domain reads ETGVTQSPTHLIKTRGQQVTLRCSSQSGHNTVSWYQQALGQGPQFIFQYYREEENGRGNFPPRFSGLQFPNYSSELNVNALELDDSALYLCASSVDAYSGNTIYFGEGSWLTVV.

The chain carries TRBV19 and TRBJ2-3; 7 bases are shared with TRBD1. The CDR3 is 16 residues long. The ends lost 5 bases at V and 2 bases at J; junction bases unmatched: 10. From germline, CDR1 is LNHDA and CDR2 SQIVND (reference sequence). In nucleotides, the CDR3 is TGTGCCAGTAGTCGACAGGGCAGTAGGGCCACAGATACGCAGTATTTT. Translating gives CASSRQGSRATDTQYF.

This chain connects TRBV9 to TRBJ2-7; unclear D gene. The V gene's germline CDR1 is SGDLS and CDR2 YYNGEE. This CDR3 comprises 14 residues. Trimming removed 2 bases from V and 3 bases from J, with 12 bases in between. The DNA of the CDR3 is TGTGCCAGCAGCGTGACATTTTCCTACTACGAGCAGTACTTC. This gives the protein CASSVTFSYYEQYF. Combining the CDR3 with reference TRBV9 and TRBJ2-7 gives the whole variable domain DSGVTQTPKHLITATGQRVTLRCSPRSGDLSVYWYQQSLDQGLQFLIQYYNGEERAKGNILERFSAQQFPDLHSELNLSSLELGDSALYFCASSVTFSYYEQYFGPGTRLTVT.

This chain uses TRBV5-1 with TRBJ2-1; TRBD2 matches 11 bases. Germline values: CDR1 SGHRS, CDR2 YFSETQ. The junction had 6 bases not matched to a gene; V was cut back by 0 bases and J by 1 base. The length of the CDR3 is 18 residues. Here the CDR3 reads CASSLGLAGLSSYNEQFF. The CDR3 DNA sequence: TGCGCCAGCAGCTTGGGACTAGCGGGATTGTCTTCCTACAATGAGCAGTTCTTC.

V gene TRBV2 combines with J gene TRBJ2-3; TRBD2 matches 11 bases. The CDR3 covers 19 residues. With 2 bases clipped from V and 0 bases from J, the junction kept 10 bases outside the gene matches. Germline V gene data show CDR1 as SNHLY and CDR2 as FYNNEI. The CDR3 reads CASSELAGGNDFSTDTQYF. The DNA for the CDR3 is TGTGCCAGCAGTGAATTAGCGGGAGGGAACGACTTTAGCACAGATACGCAGTATTTT.

This sequence joins TRBV2 and TRBJ2-2, with 9 nucleotides matching TRBD1. Trimming took 6 bases from V and 4 from J; bases not matched to a gene: 3. The germline V gene encodes CDR1 SNHLY and CDR2 FYNNEI. This CDR3 has 14 residues. Here the CDR3 reads CASRGQGSTGELFF. The CDR3 DNA reads TGTGCCAGCAGAGGACAGGGGAGCACCGGGGAGCTGTTTTTT.

The rearrangement uses TRBV5-1 and TRBJ1-1; tentative D call: TRBD1 (6 bases). The CDR3 sequence is 16 residues long. V lost 0 bases and J 3 bases, leaving 15 bases between the germline ends. Germline V gives CDR1 SGHRS, CDR2 YFSETQ. The CDR3 bases are TGCGCCAGCAGCTTGGGAAGGACAGCAAGTTACACTGAAGCTTTCTTT. Encoded protein: CASSLGRTASYTEAFF. The complete variable domain, with remaining parts taken from reference TRBV5-1 and TRBJ1-1, reads KAGVTQTPRYLIKTRGQQVTLSCSPISGHRSVSWYQQTPGQGLQFLFEYFSETQRNKGNFPGRFSGRQFSNSRSEMNVSTLELGDSALYLCASSLGRTASYTEAFFGQGTRLTVV.

CDR3 loop: CATSGNTRTGYYGYTF. The CDR3 region has the DNA TGTGCCACCAGTGGAAACACCCGGACAGGGTATTATGGCTACACCTTC. This chain connects TRBV24-1 to TRBJ1-2; 8 nucleotides agree with TRBD1. V was clipped by 5 bases and J by 5 bases; unmatched bases: 12. Germline assignment: CDR1 KGHDR and CDR2 SFDVKD. This CDR3 has 16 amino acids.

The chain has TRBV5-6 and TRBJ2-1; D is unclear. The ends were cut back, 2 bases at V and 4 bases at J, with 7 bases in the middle. The germline V gene encodes CDR1 SGHDT and CDR2 YYEEEE. This CDR3 is 13 amino acids long. Here the CDR3 reads CASSFKQYNEQFF. CDR3 nucleotide sequence: TGTGCCAGCAGCTTCAAGCAATACAATGAGCAGTTCTTC.

The chain links TRBV23-1 to TRBJ2-4; maybe TRBD1 (6 bases). TRBV23-1 is an ORF, with its function uncertain. Deletions cut 4 bases from V and 2 bases from J, with 18 bases between. This CDR3 has 17 amino acids. The CDR3 coding sequence is TGCGCCAGCAGTCCTGAGGGACATTATGACCCCAAAAACATTCAGTACTTC. This codes for CASSPEGHYDPKNIQYF.

The chain employs TRBV19 and TRBJ1-5; 8 nucleotides match TRBD1. The CDR3 has 16 residues. In germline, CDR1 is LNHDA, CDR2 SQIVND (reference sequence). Trimming removed 6 bases from V and 3 bases from J; junction bases left unmatched: 10. CDR3 nucleotide sequence: TGTGCCAGTAGCCTAACCGGGACAGGATACAATCAGCCCCAGCATTTT. Translation: CASSLTGTGYNQPQHF.

This sequence joins TRBV28 and TRBJ1-3, with unresolved D. CDR1 and CDR2 (germline): MDHEN, SYDVKM. Between the trimmed V and J ends, which lost 1 base and 0 bases, there was a span of 13 bases. The CDR3 has 17 amino acids. CDR3 protein: CASSLSAGFSSGNTIYF. Written as DNA, the CDR3 is TGTGCCAGCAGTTTATCGGCAGGCTTCAGCTCTGGAAACACCATATATTTT.

The chain uses TRBV7-2 and TRBJ1-6; D gene ambiguous. Germline loops: CDR1 SGHTA, CDR2 FQGNSA. Between the trimmed V and J ends, which lost 5 bases and 0 bases, there was a span of 11 bases. The CDR3 length is 16 residues. The CDR3 DNA follows: TGTGCCAGCAGCAAAGCGGGGAGCTCCTATAATTCACCCCTCCACTTT. Amino acid sequence: CASSKAGSSYNSPLHF.